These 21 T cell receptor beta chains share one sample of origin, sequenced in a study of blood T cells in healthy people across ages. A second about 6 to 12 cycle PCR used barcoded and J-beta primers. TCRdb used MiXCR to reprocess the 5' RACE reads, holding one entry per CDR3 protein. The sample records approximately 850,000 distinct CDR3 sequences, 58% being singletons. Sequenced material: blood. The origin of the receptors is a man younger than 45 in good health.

Here the CDR3 reads CASSLAGTGSSYEQYF. For the CDR3, the DNA is TGCGCCAGCAGCTTGGCCGGGACAGGTAGCTCCTACGAGCAGTACTTC. This chain uses TRBV5-1 with TRBJ2-7, with 8 nucleotides matching TRBD1. The V segment lost 0 bases and the J segment 0 bases; nucleotides outside the gene matches: 5. CDR1 is SGHRS and CDR2 is YFSETQ in the germline V gene. The CDR3 runs 16 residues.

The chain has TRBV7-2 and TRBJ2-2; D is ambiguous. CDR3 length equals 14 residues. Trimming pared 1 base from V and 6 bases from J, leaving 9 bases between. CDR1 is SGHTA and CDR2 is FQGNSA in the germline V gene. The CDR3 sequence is CASSLDVSSGELFF. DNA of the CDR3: TGTGCCAGCAGCTTAGACGTCTCATCCGGGGAGCTGTTTTTT. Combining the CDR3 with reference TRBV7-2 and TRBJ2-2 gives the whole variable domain GAGVSQSPSNKVTEKGKDVELRCDPISGHTALYWYRQSLGQGLEFLIYFQGNSAPDKSGLPSDRFSAERTGGSVSTLTIQRTQQEDSAVYLCASSLDVSSGELFFGEGSRLTVL.

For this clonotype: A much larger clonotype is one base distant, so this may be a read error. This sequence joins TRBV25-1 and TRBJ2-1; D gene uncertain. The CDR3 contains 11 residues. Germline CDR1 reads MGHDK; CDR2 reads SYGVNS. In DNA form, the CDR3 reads TGTGCCAACAGTGCGAACAATGAGCAGTTCTTC. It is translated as CANSANNEQFF.

This chain's CDR3 is CASSTSPSREQYF. In DNA form, the CDR3 reads TGTGCCAGCAGTACTTCCCCCTCCCGGGAGCAGTACTTC. This sequence joins TRBV28 and TRBJ2-7, with no clear D. Germline CDR1 MDHEN, CDR2 SYDVKM. The CDR3 totals 13 residues. V lost 5 bases, J lost 7 bases, and 15 bases lay in between.

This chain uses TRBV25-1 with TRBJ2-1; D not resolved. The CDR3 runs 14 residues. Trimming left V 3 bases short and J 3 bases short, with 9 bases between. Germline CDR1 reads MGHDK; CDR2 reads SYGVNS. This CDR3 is CASSDPPDYNEQFF. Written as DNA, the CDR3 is TGTGCCAGCAGTGACCCGCCGGACTACAATGAGCAGTTCTTC.

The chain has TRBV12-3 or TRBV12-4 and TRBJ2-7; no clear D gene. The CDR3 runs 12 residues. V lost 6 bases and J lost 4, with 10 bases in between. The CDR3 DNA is TGTGCCAGCAGGCAGGATAGATACGAGCAGTACTTC. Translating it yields CASRQDRYEQYF.

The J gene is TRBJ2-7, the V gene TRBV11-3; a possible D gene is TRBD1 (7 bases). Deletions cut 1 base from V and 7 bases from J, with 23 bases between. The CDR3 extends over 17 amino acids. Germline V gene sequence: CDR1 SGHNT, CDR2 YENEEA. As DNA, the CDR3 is TGTGCCAGCAGCTTAGGGGGCGGAGGGACAGTGAACAATGAGCAGTACTTC. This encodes CASSLGGGGTVNNEQYF. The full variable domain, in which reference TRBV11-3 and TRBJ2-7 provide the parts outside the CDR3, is EAGVVQSPRYKIIEKKQPVAFWCNPISGHNTLYWYLQNLGQGPELLIRYENEEAVDDSQLPKDRFSAERLKGVDSTLKIQPAELGDSAVYLCASSLGGGGTVNNEQYFGPGTRLTVT.

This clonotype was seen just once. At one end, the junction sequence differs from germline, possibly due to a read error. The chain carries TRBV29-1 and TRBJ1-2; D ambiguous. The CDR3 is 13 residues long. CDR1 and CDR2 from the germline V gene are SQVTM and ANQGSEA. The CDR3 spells CSIERAYDYGYTF. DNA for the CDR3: TGCAGCATTGAAAGGGCCTACGACTATGGCTACACCTTC.

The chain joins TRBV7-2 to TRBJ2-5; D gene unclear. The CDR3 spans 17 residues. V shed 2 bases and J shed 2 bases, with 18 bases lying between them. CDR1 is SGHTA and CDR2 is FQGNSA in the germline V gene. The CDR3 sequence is CASSLKTVGPPQETQYF. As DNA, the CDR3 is TGTGCCAGCAGCTTAAAGACTGTCGGTCCCCCGCAAGAGACCCAGTACTTC.

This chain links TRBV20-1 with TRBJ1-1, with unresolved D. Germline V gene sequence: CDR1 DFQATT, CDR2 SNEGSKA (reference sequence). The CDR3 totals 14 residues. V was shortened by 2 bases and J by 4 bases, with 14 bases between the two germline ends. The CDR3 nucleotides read TGCAGTGCTAGAATCCTCGCGTGGAGCACTGAAGCTTTCTTT. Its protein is CSARILAWSTEAFF.

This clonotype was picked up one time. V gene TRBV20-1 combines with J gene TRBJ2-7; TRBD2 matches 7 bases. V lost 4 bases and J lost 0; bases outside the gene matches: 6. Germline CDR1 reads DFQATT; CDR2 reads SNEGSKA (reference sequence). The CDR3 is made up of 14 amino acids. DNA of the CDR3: TGCAGTGCTACTGGACTAGGTTACTCCTACGAGCAGTACTTC. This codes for CSATGLGYSYEQYF.

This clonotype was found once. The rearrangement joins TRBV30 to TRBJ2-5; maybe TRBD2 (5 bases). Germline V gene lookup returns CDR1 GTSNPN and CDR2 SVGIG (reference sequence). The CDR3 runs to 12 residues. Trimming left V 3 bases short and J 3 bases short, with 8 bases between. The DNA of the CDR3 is TGTGCCTGGAGGGTGCGGGAAGAGACCCAGTACTTC. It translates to CAWRVREETQYF.

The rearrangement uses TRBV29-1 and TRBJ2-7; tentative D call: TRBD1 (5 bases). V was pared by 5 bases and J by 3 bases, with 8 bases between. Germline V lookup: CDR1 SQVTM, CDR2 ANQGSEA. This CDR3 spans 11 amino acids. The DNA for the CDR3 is TGCAGCGTTTGTGACAGCTACGAGCAGTACTTC. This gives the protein CSVCDSYEQYF.

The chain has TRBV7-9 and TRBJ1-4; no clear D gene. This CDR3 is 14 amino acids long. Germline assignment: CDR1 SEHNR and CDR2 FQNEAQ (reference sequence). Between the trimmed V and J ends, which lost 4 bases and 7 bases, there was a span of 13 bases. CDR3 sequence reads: CASSSTGFGEKLFF. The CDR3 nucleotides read TGTGCCAGCAGCTCCACGGGCTTCGGTGAAAAACTGTTTTTT.

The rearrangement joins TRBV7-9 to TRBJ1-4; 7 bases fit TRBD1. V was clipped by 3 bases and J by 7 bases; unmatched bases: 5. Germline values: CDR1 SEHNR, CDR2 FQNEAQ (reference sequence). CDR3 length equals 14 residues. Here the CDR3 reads CASSLGQQVEKLFF. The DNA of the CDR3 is TGTGCCAGCAGCTTGGGACAGCAGGTTGAAAAACTGTTTTTT.

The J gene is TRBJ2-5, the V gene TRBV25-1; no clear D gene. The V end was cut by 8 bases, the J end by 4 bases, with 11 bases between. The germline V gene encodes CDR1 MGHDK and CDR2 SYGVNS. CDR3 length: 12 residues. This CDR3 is CASRSLGETQYF. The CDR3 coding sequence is TGTGCCAGCCGGAGCTTAGGAGAGACCCAGTACTTC.

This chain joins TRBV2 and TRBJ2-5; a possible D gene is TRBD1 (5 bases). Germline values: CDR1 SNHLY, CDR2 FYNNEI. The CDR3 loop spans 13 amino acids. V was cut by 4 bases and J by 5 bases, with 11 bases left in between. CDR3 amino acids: CASSVGLWETQYF. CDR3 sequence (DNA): TGTGCCAGCAGTGTGGGGCTATGGGAGACCCAGTACTTC.

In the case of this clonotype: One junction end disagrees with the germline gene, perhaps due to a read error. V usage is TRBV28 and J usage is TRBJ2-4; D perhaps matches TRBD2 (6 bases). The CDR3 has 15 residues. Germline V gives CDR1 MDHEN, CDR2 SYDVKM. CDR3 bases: TGTGCCGGCAGTTTCCCGGAGACAGCCGGAGGGATTCAGTACTTC. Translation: CAGSFPETAGGIQYF.

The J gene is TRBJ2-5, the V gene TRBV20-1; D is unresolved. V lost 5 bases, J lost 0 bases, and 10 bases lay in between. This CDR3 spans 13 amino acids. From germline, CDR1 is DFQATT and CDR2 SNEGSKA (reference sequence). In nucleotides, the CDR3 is TGCAGTGCTCCCCCCCCGTACCAAGAGACCCAGTACTTC. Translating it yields CSAPPPYQETQYF.

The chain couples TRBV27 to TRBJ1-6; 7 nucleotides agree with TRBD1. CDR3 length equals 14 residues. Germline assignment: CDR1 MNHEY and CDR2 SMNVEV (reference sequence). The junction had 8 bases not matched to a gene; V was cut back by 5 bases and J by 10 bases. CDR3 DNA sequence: TGTGCCAGCAGTCCACAGGGGATAGGATCACCCCTCCACTTT. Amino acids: CASSPQGIGSPLHF.

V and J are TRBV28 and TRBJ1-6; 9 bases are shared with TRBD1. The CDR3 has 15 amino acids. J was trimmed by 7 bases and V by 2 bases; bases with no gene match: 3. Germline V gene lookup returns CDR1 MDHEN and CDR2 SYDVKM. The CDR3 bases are TGTGCCAGCAGTTTAGAGACAGGGGGGAATTCACCCCTCCACTTT. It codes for CASSLETGGNSPLHF.